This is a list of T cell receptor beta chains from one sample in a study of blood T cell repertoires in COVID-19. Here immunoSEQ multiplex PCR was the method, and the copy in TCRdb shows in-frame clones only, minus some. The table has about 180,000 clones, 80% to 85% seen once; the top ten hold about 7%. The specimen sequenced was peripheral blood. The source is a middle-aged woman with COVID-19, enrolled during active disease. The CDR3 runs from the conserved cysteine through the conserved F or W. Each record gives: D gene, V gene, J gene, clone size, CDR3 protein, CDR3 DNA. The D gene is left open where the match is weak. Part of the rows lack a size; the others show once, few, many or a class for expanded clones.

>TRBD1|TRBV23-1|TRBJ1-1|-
CASSPDRVAEAFF
TGCGCCAGCAGTCCCGACAGGGTAGCTGAAGCTTTCTTT
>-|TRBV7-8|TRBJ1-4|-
CASSLEPTGGFGEKLFF
TGTGCCAGCAGCTTAGAACCGACAGGCGGGTTTGGTGAAAAACTGTTTTTT
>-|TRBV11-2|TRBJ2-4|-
CASSLGVTGNIQYF
TGTGCCAGCAGCTTAGGGGTGACGGGGAACATTCAGTACTTC
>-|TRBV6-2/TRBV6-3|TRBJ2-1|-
CASSYVSAVEQFF
TGTGCCAGCAGTTACGTATCAGCGGTTGAGCAGTTCTTC
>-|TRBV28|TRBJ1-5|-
CASSTNVGARQPQHF
TGTGCCAGCAGTACCAACGTGGGGGCCCGGCAGCCCCAGCATTTT
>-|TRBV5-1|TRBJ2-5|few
CASSLESGGETQYF
TGCGCCAGCAGCTTGGAATCAGGTGGGGAGACCCAGTACTTC
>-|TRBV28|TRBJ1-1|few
CASSFPMNTEAFF
TGTGCCAGCAGTTTCCCCATGAACACTGAAGCTTTCTTT
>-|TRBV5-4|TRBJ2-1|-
CASSFGDGYNEQFF
TGTGCCAGCAGCTTTGGAGACGGTTACAATGAGCAGTTCTTC
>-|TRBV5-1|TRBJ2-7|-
CASSLQVSSYEQYF
TGCGCCAGCAGCTTGCAGGTTAGCTCCTACGAGCAGTACTTC
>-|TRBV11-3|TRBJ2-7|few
CASSLDTYEQYF
TGTGCCAGCAGCTTAGATACCTACGAGCAGTACTTC
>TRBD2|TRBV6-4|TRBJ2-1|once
CASHGRVKVHEQFF
TGTGCCAGCCACGGGAGGGTGAAGGTTCATGAGCAGTTCTTC
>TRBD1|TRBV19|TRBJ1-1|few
CASDRGKAEAFF
TGTGCCAGCGACAGGGGGAAGGCTGAAGCTTTCTTT
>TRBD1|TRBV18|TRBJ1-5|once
CASSPGDRGRWNQPQHF
TGTGCCAGCTCACCAGGCGACAGGGGGCGATGGAATCAGCCCCAGCATTTT
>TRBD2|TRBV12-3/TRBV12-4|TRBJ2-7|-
CASSLRGGHEQYF
TGTGCCAGCAGTTTACGGGGGGGGCACGAGCAGTACTTC
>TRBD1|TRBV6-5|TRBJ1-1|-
CASSYRQGGEAFF
TGTGCCAGCAGCTACCGACAGGGTGGTGAAGCTTTCTTT
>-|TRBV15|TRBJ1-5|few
CATSRDQREPQHF
TGTGCCACCAGCAGAGACCAGCGGGAGCCCCAGCATTTT
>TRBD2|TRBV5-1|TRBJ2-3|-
CASSQRLAGNTDTQYF
TGCGCCAGCAGCCAAAGACTAGCGGGGAACACAGATACGCAGTATTTT
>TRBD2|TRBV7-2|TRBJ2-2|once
CASSSGLIRGELFF
TGTGCCAGCAGCTCGGGACTAATTAGGGGGGAGCTGTTTTTT
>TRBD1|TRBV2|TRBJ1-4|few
CASSTYRGAANEKLFF
TGTGCCAGCAGTACCTACAGGGGAGCAGCTAATGAAAAACTGTTTTTT
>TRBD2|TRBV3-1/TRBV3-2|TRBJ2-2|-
CASSLVSGGNTGELFF
TGTGCCAGCAGCCTAGTCTCGGGGGGGAACACCGGGGAGCTGTTTTTT
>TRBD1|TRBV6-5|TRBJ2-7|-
CASSAQGAEYEQYF
TGTGCCAGCAGCGCACAGGGGGCTGAATACGAGCAGTACTTC
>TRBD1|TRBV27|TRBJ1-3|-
CASSLSRGLGNTIYF
TGTGCCAGCAGTTTAAGCAGGGGGCTTGGAAACACCATATATTTT
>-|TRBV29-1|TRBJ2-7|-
CSVAHRLSSYEQYF
TGCAGCGTTGCCCACAGGCTGAGCTCCTACGAGCAGTACTTC
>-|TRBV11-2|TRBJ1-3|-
CASSQISGNTIYF
TGTGCCAGCAGCCAAATCTCTGGAAACACCATATATTTT
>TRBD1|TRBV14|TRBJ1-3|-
CASSQRQGRNTIYF
TGTGCCAGCAGCCAAAGACAGGGTCGAAACACCATATATTTT
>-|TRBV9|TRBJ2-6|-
CASSVAWQGPTPGANVLTF
TGTGCCAGCAGCGTAGCCTGGCAGGGGCCTACCCCTGGGGCCAACGTCCTGACTTTC
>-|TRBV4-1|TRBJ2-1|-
CASSQGGLLYNEQFF
TGCGCCAGCAGCCAAGGGGGACTCCTATACAATGAGCAGTTCTTC
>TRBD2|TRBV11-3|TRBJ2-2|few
CASSPNAGGTGELFF
TGTGCCAGCAGCCCCAATGCGGGAGGGACCGGGGAGCTGTTTTTT
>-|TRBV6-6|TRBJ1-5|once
CASSYSGAHSNQPQHF
TGTGCCAGCAGTTACTCGGGCGCTCATAGCAATCAGCCCCAGCATTTT
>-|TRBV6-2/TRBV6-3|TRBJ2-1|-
CASSYSIWAGNEQFF
TGTGCCAGCAGTTACTCGATATGGGCGGGGAATGAGCAGTTCTTC
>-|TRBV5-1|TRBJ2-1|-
CASQTGGRAGGQNEQFF
TGCGCCAGCCAGACAGGGGGCAGGGCGGGAGGGCAGAATGAGCAGTTCTTC
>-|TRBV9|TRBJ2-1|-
CASSVGQDNEQFF
TGTGCCAGCAGCGTAGGGCAGGACAATGAGCAGTTCTTC
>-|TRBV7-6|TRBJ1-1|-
CASAGRGAEAFF
TGTGCCAGCGCGGGCAGGGGAGCTGAAGCTTTCTTT
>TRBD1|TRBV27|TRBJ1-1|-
CASSYRGATEAFF
TGTGCCAGCAGTTACAGGGGGGCCACTGAAGCTTTCTTT
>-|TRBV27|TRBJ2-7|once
CASSLDRGHEQYF
TGTGCCAGCAGTTTGGATAGGGGCCACGAGCAGTACTTC
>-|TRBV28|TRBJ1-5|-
CASNTGGAGAYQPQHF
TGTGCCAGCAACACCGGGGGAGCGGGGGCTTATCAGCCCCAGCATTTT
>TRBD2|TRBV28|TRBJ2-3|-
CASSLTSGTDTQYF
TGTGCCAGCAGTTTAACTAGCGGCACAGATACGCAGTATTTT
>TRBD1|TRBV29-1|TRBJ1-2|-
CSVYKSGTGSGYTF
TGCAGCGTTTATAAGTCCGGGACAGGGAGCGGCTACACCTTC
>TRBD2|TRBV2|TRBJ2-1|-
CASSSGEYNEQFF
TGTGCCAGTTCTAGCGGGGAGTACAATGAGCAGTTCTTC
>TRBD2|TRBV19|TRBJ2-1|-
CASGSGTSGSNEQFF
TGTGCCAGTGGATCCGGGACTAGCGGGAGTAATGAGCAGTTCTTC
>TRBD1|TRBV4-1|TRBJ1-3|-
CASSPAGQGANTIYF
TGCGCCAGCAGCCCAGCCGGACAGGGGGCAAACACCATATATTTT